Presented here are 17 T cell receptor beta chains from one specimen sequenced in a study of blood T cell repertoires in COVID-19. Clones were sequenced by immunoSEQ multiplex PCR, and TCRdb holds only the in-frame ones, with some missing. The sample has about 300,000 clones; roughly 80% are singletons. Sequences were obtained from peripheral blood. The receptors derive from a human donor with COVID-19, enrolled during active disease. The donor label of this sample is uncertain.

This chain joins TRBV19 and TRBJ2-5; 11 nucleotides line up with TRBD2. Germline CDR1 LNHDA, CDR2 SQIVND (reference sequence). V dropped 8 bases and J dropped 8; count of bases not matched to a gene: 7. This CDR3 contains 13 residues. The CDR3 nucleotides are TGTGCCAGTGGTACTAGCGGGGGACAAACCCAGTACTTC. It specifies CASGTSGGQTQYF.

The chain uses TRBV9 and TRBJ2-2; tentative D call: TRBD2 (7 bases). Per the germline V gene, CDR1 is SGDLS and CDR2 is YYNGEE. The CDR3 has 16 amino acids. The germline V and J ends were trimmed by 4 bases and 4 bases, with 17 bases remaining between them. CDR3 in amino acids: CASSPLQGGGTGELFF. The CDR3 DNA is TGTGCCAGCAGCCCACTTCAAGGGGGGGGCACCGGGGAGCTGTTTTTT.

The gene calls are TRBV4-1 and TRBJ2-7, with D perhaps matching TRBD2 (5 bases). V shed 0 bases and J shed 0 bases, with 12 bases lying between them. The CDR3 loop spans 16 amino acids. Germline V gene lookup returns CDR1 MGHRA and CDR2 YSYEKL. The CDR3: CASSQERAGRSYEQYF. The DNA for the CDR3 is TGCGCCAGCAGCCAAGAAAGGGCGGGCCGCTCCTACGAGCAGTACTTC.

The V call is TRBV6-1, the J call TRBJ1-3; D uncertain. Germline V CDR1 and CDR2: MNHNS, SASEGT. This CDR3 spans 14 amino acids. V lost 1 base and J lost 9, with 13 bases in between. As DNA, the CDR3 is TGTGCCAGCAGTGAAGTGGGCTTGGGTACCACCATATATTTT. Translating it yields CASSEVGLGTTIYF.

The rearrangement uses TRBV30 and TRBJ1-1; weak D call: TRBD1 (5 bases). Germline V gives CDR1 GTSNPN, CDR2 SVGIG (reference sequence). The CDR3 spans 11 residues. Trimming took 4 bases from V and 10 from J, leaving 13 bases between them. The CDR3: CAWIQGFGAFF. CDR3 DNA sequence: TGTGCCTGGATCCAGGGCTTCGGAGCTTTCTTT.

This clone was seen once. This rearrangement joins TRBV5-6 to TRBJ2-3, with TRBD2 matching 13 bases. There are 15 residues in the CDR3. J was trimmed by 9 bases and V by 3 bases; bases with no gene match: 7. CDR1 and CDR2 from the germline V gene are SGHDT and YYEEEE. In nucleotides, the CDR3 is TGTGCCAGCAGCTGGGGACTAGCGGGACTTATGACGCAGTATTTT. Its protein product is CASSWGLAGLMTQYF. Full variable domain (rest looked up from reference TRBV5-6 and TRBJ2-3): DAGVTQSPTHLIKTRGQQVTLRCSPKSGHDTVSWYQQALGQGPQFIFQYYEEEERQRGNFPDRFSGHQFPNYSSELNVNALLLGDSALYLCASSWGLAGLMTQYFGPGTRLTVL.

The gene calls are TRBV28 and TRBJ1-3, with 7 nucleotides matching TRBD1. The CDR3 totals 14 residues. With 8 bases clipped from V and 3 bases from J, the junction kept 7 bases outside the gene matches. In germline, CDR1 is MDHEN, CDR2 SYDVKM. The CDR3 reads CASRNNRGGNTIYF. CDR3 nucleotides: TGTGCCAGCCGGAATAACAGGGGTGGAAACACCATATATTTT.

The CDR3: CASSEFGGGNTGELFF. CDR3 nucleotides: TGTGCCAGCAGTGAGTTTGGGGGAGGGAACACCGGGGAGCTGTTTTTT. The rearrangement uses TRBV2 and TRBJ2-2; D possibly corresponds to TRBD2 (6 bases). The V and J ends lost 3 bases and 1 base respectively, with 12 bases between them. The CDR3 length is 16 residues. CDR1 and CDR2 (germline): SNHLY, FYNNEI.

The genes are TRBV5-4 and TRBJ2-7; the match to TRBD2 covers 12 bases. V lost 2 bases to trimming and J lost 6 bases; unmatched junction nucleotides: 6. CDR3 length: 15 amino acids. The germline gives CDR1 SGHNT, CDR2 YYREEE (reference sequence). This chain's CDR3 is CASSFRLAGAGEQYF. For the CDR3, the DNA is TGTGCCAGCAGCTTCCGACTAGCGGGAGCAGGCGAGCAGTACTTC. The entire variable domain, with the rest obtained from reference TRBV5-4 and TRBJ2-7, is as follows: ETGVTQSPTHLIKTRGQQVTLRCSSQSGHNTVSWYQQALGQGPQFIFQYYREEENGRGNFPPRFSGLQFPNYSSELNVNALELDDSALYLCASSFRLAGAGEQYFGPGTRLTVT.

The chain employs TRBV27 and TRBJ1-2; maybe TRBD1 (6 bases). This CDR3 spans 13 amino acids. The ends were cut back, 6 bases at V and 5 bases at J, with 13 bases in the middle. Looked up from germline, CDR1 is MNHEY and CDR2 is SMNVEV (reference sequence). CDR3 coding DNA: TGTGCCAGCAGCCTGGACAGACAGTATGGCTACACCTTC. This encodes CASSLDRQYGYTF.

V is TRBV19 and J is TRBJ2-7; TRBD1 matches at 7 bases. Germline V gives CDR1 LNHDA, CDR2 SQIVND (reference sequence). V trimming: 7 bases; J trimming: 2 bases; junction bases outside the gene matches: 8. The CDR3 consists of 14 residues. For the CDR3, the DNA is TGTGCCAGTATGGAGACAGGGCACCCCTACGAGCAGTACTTC. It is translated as CASMETGHPYEQYF.

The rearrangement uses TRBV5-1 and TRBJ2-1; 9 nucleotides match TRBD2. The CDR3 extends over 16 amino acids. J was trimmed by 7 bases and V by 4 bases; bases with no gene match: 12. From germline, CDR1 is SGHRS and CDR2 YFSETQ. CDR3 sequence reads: CASSLGGSGSANEQFF. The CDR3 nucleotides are TGCGCCAGCAGCCTGGGCGGTAGCGGGAGTGCAAATGAGCAGTTCTTC.

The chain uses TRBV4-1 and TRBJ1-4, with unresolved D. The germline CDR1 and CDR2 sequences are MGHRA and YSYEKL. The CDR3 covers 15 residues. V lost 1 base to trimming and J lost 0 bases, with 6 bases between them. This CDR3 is CASSQAHATNEKLFF. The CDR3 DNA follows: TGCGCCAGCAGCCAAGCCCATGCAACTAATGAAAAACTGTTTTTT.

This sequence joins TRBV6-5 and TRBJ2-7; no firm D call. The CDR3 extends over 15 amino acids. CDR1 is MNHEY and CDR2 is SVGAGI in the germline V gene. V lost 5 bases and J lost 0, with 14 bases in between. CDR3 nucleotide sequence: TGTGCCAGCAGTCCAAATGCTAGGAGCTCCTACGAGCAGTACTTC. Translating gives CASSPNARSSYEQYF.

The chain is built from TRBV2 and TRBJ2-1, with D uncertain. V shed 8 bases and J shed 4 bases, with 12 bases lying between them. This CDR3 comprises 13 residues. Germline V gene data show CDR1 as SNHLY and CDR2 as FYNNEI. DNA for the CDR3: TGTGCCAGCCTCACAGATGCGTACAATGAGCAGTTCTTC. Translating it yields CASLTDAYNEQFF.

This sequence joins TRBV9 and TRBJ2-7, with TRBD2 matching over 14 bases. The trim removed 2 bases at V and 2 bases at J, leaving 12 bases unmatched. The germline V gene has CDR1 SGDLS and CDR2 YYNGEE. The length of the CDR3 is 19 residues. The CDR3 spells CASSVGLAGEAPKAYEQYF. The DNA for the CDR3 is TGTGCCAGCAGCGTGGGACTAGCGGGAGAGGCCCCGAAAGCCTACGAGCAGTACTTC. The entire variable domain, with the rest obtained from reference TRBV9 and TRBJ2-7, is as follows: DSGVTQTPKHLITATGQRVTLRCSPRSGDLSVYWYQQSLDQGLQFLIQYYNGEERAKGNILERFSAQQFPDLHSELNLSSLELGDSALYFCASSVGLAGEAPKAYEQYFGPGTRLTVT.

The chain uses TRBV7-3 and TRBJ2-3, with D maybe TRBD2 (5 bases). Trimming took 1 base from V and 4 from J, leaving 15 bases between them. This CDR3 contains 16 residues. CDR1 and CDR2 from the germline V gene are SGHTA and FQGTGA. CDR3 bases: TGTGCCAGCAGCTTAATAGCGATCCCTTCATCAGATACGCAGTATTTT. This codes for CASSLIAIPSSDTQYF.